Listed here are 22 T cell receptor beta chains from one sample, sequenced in a study of preoperative IRX-2 immunotherapy in early breast cancer. This table comes from immunoSEQ multiplex PCR, and its TCRdb copy is limited to in-frame clones, with some not included. Among some 840 clones listed, nearly 75% were seen once. Treatment meaning: preoperative locoregional IRX-2 cytokine immunotherapy. The specimen was tumor tissue, collected after IRX-2 immunotherapy. The source is a human donor with breast cancer.

This clone was found a few times. An end of the junction does not agree with germline; a read error may underlie this. The CDR3 loop reads CAISRDRGRDEQYF. The CDR3 region has the DNA TGTGCCATCAGTCGAGACAGGGGGCGCGACGAGCAGTACTTC. V and J are TRBV6-8 and TRBJ2-7; TRBD1 matches at 10 bases. The CDR3 totals 14 residues. Germline CDR1 reads MNHGY; CDR2 reads SAAAGT.

The rearrangement joins TRBV6-8 to TRBJ1-6; D gene uncertain. This CDR3 is built from 15 residues. V lost 6 bases and J 0 bases, leaving 9 bases between the germline ends. From germline, CDR1 is MNHGY and CDR2 SAAAGT. The CDR3 loop reads CASRPLSSYNSPLHF. DNA for the CDR3: TGTGCCAGCAGACCCCTGAGCTCCTATAATTCACCCCTCCACTTT.

This clone showed up just once. V usage is TRBV15 and J usage is TRBJ2-1; no clear D. V lost 2 bases and J lost 6, with 11 bases in between. Looked up from germline, CDR1 is LNHNV and CDR2 is YYDKDF (reference sequence). The CDR3 is 14 amino acids. CDR3 protein: CATSRRGTSNEQFF. The CDR3 DNA sequence: TGTGCCACCAGCAGACGAGGAACCTCCAATGAGCAGTTCTTC.

This clone was recorded once. This chain's CDR3 is CASSPLRAGELFF. The CDR3 DNA reads as TGTGCCAGCAGCCCATTGAGGGCCGGGGAGCTGTTTTTT. The rearrangement joins TRBV7-4 to TRBJ2-2; tentative D call: TRBD2 (5 bases). The germline V and J ends were trimmed by 5 bases and 6 bases, with 10 bases remaining between them. The germline V gene has CDR1 SGHVT and CDR2 SQSDAQ. CDR3 size: 13 residues.

In its sample, this clone was seen a few times. The rearrangement joins TRBV19 to TRBJ2-1; the D gene is possibly TRBD2 (5 bases). Germline CDR1 and CDR2: LNHDA and SQIVND (reference sequence). The CDR3 length is 15 residues. The V gene lost 4 bases and the J gene lost 8 bases, with 18 bases spanning the gap. Written as DNA, the CDR3 is TGTGCCAGTAGTAATGTGCATGCGGGTAGGGATGAGCAGTTCTTC. Translating it yields CASSNVHAGRDEQFF.

The CDR3 region has the DNA TGCGCCAGCAGTGATATCAGCCACACAGATACGCAGTATTTT. It encodes CASSDISHTDTQYF. The V call is TRBV10-2, the J call TRBJ2-3; no clear D. CDR1 and CDR2 (germline): WSHSY, SAAADI. V shed 3 bases and J shed 2 bases, with 9 bases lying between them. CDR3 length: 14 amino acids.

CDR3 in amino acids: CASSFGGGTKEKLFF. CDR3 coding DNA: TGTGCCAGCAGTTTCGGGGGGGGTACGAAAGAAAAACTGTTTTTT. V and J are TRBV6-8 and TRBJ1-4, with D possibly TRBD1 on 5 matching bases. This CDR3 has 15 amino acids. V was pared by 4 bases and J by 8 bases, with 17 bases between. The V gene's germline CDR1 is MNHGY and CDR2 SAAAGT.

The chain is built from TRBV15 and TRBJ2-2, with 7 bases fitting TRBD1. This CDR3 has 16 amino acids. Germline assignment: CDR1 LNHNV and CDR2 YYDKDF (reference sequence). V was clipped by 2 bases and J by 0 bases; unmatched bases: 3. In DNA form, the CDR3 reads TGTGCCACCAGCAGAATAGGGACAGCGAACACCGGGGAGCTGTTTTTT. Amino acids: CATSRIGTANTGELFF.

The chain carries TRBV14 and TRBJ1-1; the D is unclear. The germline V gene has CDR1 SGHDN and CDR2 FVKESK. The V end was cut by 4 bases, the J end by 0 bases, with 9 bases between. The CDR3 spans 14 residues. The CDR3 DNA reads as TGTGCCAGCAGCCCCCCAGGAATGAACACTGAAGCTTTCTTT. Protein sequence: CASSPPGMNTEAFF.

This chain uses TRBV11-3 with TRBJ1-4; 8 bases map to TRBD1. CDR1 SGHNT and CDR2 YENEEA come from the germline V gene. The CDR3 has 17 amino acids. V lost 3 bases and J lost 5; bases outside the gene matches: 11. CDR3 in DNA: TGTGCCAGCAGCTTGGGGACAGGTCCCCTCCTGAATGAAAAACTGTTTTTT. It translates to CASSLGTGPLLNEKLFF.

As regards this clone: Germline and junction disagree at one end, which may indicate a read error. V usage is TRBV19 and J usage is TRBJ2-3; TRBD1 or TRBD2 may be the D gene (6 bases each). This CDR3 is 13 amino acids long. The germline V gene encodes CDR1 LNHDA and CDR2 SQIVND (reference sequence). The CDR3 DNA sequence: TGTGCAAGTAGGGGGGCCCTCACAGATACGCAGTATTTT. This sequence encodes CASRGALTDTQYF.

V is TRBV19 and J is TRBJ2-1; a possible D gene is TRBD2 (7 bases). This CDR3 contains 15 residues. CDR1 is LNHDA, CDR2 SQIVND, per germline (reference sequence). The V gene lost 4 bases and the J gene lost 0 bases, with 10 bases spanning the gap. CDR3 in DNA: TGTGCCAGTAGTAGGGCGGGGGCCTCCTACAATGAGCAGTTCTTC. Amino acids: CASSRAGASYNEQFF.

The gene calls are TRBV10-2 and TRBJ1-3; TRBD1 might be the D (5 bases). The CDR3 loop spans 14 amino acids. The V end lost 8 bases, the J end lost 0 bases, and 11 bases lay between the germline ends. CDR1 WSHSY and CDR2 SAAADI come from the germline V gene. The CDR3 spells CASSDSISGNTIYF. The CDR3 DNA reads TGCGCCAGCTCCGACAGCATCTCTGGAAACACCATATATTTT.

The chain carries TRBV29-1 and TRBJ2-3; D is unclear. Germline-derived CDR1 and CDR2 are SQVTM and ANQGSEA. Between the trimmed V and J ends, which lost 6 bases and 0 bases, there was a span of 7 bases. CDR3 size: 12 residues. The CDR3 bases are TGCAGCGTGGGGTTAAGCACAGATACGCAGTATTTT. Translation: CSVGLSTDTQYF.

The V and J genes are TRBV19 and TRBJ2-3, with TRBD1 identical over 8 bases. V trimming: 7 bases; J trimming: 0 bases; junction bases outside the gene matches: 9. The CDR3 runs 16 residues. Germline V gene sequence: CDR1 LNHDA, CDR2 SQIVND (reference sequence). CDR3 in amino acids: CASKDRGRSSTDTQYF. The CDR3 DNA reads TGTGCCAGTAAAGACAGGGGCCGGTCTAGCACAGATACGCAGTATTTT.

The chain has TRBV1 and TRBJ1-5; the table names TRBD1, a call not compared with the DNA. TRBV1 is noted as a pseudogene. CDR3 length: 19 amino acids. As DNA, the CDR3 is TGCGCCAGCAGCCCTAACCTAGGGACAGGGTTCTTAGAAGGTCAGCCCCAGCATTTT. Protein: CASSPNLGTGFLEGQPQHF.

This clone has a single count. The chain recombines TRBV9 with TRBJ2-2, with 14 nucleotides matching TRBD2. V lost 4 bases to trimming and J lost 6 bases; unmatched junction nucleotides: 8. The length of the CDR3 is 17 residues. The germline V gene encodes CDR1 SGDLS and CDR2 YYNGEE. The CDR3 is CASSTGTSGSISGELFF. DNA for the CDR3: TGTGCCAGCAGCACTGGGACTAGCGGGAGTATCTCCGGGGAGCTGTTTTTT.

This clone showed up just once. The gene calls are TRBV11-3 and TRBJ2-7; 11 bases are a match to TRBD1. Unmatched junction bases numbered 1, after V lost 4 bases and J lost 2 bases. CDR3 length equals 14 residues. Germline CDR1 reads SGHNT; CDR2 reads YENEEA. The CDR3 DNA sequence: TGTGCCAGCAGCTGGGACAGGGGGACCTACGAGCAGTACTTC. Encoded protein: CASSWDRGTYEQYF.

The chain combines TRBV14 with TRBJ1-2; D perhaps matches TRBD1 (5 bases). The CDR3 runs 21 residues. Germline lookup yields CDR1 SGHDN and CDR2 FVKESK. The V end was cut by 2 bases, the J end by 2 bases, with 30 bases between. CDR3 DNA: TGTGCCAGCAGCCAATCCATTAGTTCAACAGGCCCCCTTACCGTAAACTATGGCTACACCTTC. Its protein product is CASSQSISSTGPLTVNYGYTF.

The J gene is TRBJ1-4, the V gene TRBV11-3; D is ambiguous. Germline assignment: CDR1 SGHNT and CDR2 YENEEA. V lost 5 bases and J lost 0, with 19 bases in between. The CDR3 runs 18 residues. The CDR3 DNA follows: TGTGCCAGCAGCCAAGTTTCCGGGTCGATGGCAACTAATGAAAAACTGTTTTTT. Translation gives CASSQVSGSMATNEKLFF.

This chain connects TRBV19 to TRBJ2-7; weak D call: TRBD2 (5 bases). The CDR3 runs to 14 residues. The germline V gene encodes CDR1 LNHDA and CDR2 SQIVND (reference sequence). Trimming removed 5 bases from V and 6 bases from J, with 17 bases in between. The CDR3 protein is CASSAQSGLAEQYF. The CDR3 coding sequence is TGTGCCAGTAGTGCCCAAAGCGGCCTCGCCGAGCAGTACTTC.

The genes are TRBV28 and TRBJ2-7; TRBD2 matches at 13 bases. The germline CDR1 and CDR2 sequences are MDHEN and SYDVKM. The junction had 4 bases not matched to a gene; V was cut back by 5 bases and J by 3 bases. The CDR3 loop spans 15 amino acids. The CDR3, as DNA: TGTGCCAGCAGTCGAGGGACTAGCGGGGACTACGAGCAGTACTTC. This gives the protein CASSRGTSGDYEQYF. The full variable domain, rest sourced from reference TRBV28 and TRBJ2-7, is DVKVTQSSRYLVKRTGEKVFLECVQDMDHENMFWYRQDPGLGLRLIYFSYDVKMKEKGDIPEGYSVSREKKERFSLILESASTNQTSMYLCASSRGTSGDYEQYFGPGTRLTVT.